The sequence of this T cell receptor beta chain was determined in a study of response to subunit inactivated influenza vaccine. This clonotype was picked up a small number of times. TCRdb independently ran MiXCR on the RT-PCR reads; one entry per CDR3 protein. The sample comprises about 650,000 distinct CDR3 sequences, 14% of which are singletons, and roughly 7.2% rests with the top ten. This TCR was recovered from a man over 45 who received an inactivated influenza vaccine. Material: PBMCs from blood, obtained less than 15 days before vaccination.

CDR3 amino acids: CAGEFGDTQYF. The DNA of the CDR3 is TGTGCCGGGGAGTTTGGAGATACGCAGTATTTT. This chain links TRBV7-2 with TRBJ2-3, with D possibly being TRBD2 (5 bases). The CDR3 is 11 residues long. Germline CDR1 is SGHTA and CDR2 is FQGNSA. With 11 bases removed from V and 5 bases from J, the gap between germline ends came to 11 bases.